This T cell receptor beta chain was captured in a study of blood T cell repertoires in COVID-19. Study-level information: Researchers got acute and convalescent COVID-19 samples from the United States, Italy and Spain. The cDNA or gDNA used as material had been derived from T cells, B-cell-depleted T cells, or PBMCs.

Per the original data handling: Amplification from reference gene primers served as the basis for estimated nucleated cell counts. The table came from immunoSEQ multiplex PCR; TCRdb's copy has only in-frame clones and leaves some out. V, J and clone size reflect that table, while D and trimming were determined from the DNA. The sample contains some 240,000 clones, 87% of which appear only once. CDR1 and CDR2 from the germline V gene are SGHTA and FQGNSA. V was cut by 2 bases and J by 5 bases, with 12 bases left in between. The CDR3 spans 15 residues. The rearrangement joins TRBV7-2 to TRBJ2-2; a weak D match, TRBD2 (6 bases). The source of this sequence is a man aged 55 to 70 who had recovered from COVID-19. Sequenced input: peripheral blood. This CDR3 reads CASSLKLGGTGELFF. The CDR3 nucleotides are TGTGCCAGCAGCTTAAAATTAGGAGGGACCGGGGAGCTGTTTTTT. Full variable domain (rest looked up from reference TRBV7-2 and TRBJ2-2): GAGVSQSPSNKVTEKGKDVELRCDPISGHTALYWYRQSLGQGLEFLIYFQGNSAPDKSGLPSDRFSAERTGGSVSTLTIQRTQQEDSAVYLCASSLKLGGTGELFFGEGSRLTVL.